The clone carrying this T cell receptor beta chain has only one observation. These data originate in a study of control samples from healthy donors and cancer patients. Germline loops: CDR1 SGHAT, CDR2 FQNNGV. Trimming removed 1 base at V and 2 bases at J, with 15 bases between. This CDR3 region has 17 residues. Repertoires were generated with immunoSEQ multiplex PCR, while TCRdb's copy carries only in-frame clones and drops some. The sample contains some 120,000 clones, 85% to 90% of which appear only once. The chain combines TRBV11-2 with TRBJ1-3, with D uncertain. Sequencing was done on a sample of blood. The clonotype was recovered from a woman between 65 and 79 years old in good health. This CDR3 is CASSLGEGSNPGNTIYF. DNA for the CDR3: TGTGCCAGCAGCTTAGGGGAAGGGTCCAACCCTGGAAACACCATATATTTT. The variable domain in full, completed from reference TRBV11-2 and TRBJ1-3, reads EAGVAQSPRYKIIEKRQSVAFWCNPISGHATLYWYQQILGQGPKLLIQFQNNGVVDDSQLPKDRFSAERLKGVDSTLKIQPAKLEDSAVYLCASSLGEGSNPGNTIYFGEGSWLTVV.